This is a list of T cell receptor beta chains from one sample in a study of vaccination and CD4 T cells after COVID-19. Their specific antigens are unknown. TCRdb re-analysed the PCR reads in MiXCR, keeping a single row per CDR3 protein. The sample yields more than 15,000 distinct CDR3 sequences, 40% to 50% seen once. The sample in question was CD4+ T cells from blood, cultured in vitro, obtained before SARS-CoV-2 vaccination. All receptors come from a human donor who had recovered from COVID-19. The CDR3 runs from the conserved cysteine through the conserved F or W. A D gene is named only where the DNA matches it firmly. Only part of the rows carry a size: once, few, many, or a class if the clone is expanded.

d_call	clone_size	j_call	v_call	cdr3_aa	cdr3_nt
.	few	TRBJ1-5	TRBV19	CASSIQGSNQPQHF	TGTGCCAGTAGTATACAGGGGTCCAATCAGCCCCAGCATTTT
.	.	TRBJ2-3	TRBV7-2	CASSFGVGKDTQYF	TGTGCCAGCAGCTTCGGCGTTGGGAAAGATACGCAGTATTTT
TRBD2	.	TRBJ2-1	TRBV20-1	CSARRSGLAGLYNEQFF	TGCAGTGCTAGACGGTCGGGGCTAGCGGGGCTCTACAATGAGCAGTTCTTC
.	.	TRBJ2-7	TRBV11-3	CASSLVRPRGSHEQYF	TGTGCCAGCAGCTTAGTCAGACCCAGGGGCAGCCACGAGCAGTACTTC
TRBD1	few	TRBJ2-5	TRBV24-1	CATSETGRETQYF	TGTGCCACCAGTGAGACAGGGCGCGAGACCCAGTACTTC
.	few	TRBJ2-7	TRBV6-5	CASSYGPRYEQYF	TGTGCCAGCAGTTATGGGCCTCGCTACGAGCAGTACTTC
.	.	TRBJ1-1	TRBV20-1	CSASPTGNTEAFF	TGCAGTGCTAGTCCCACAGGGAACACTGAAGCTTTCTTT
.	.	TRBJ1-6	TRBV20-1	CSAMDRSNSPLHF	TGCAGTGCTATGGACAGAAGTAATTCACCCCTCCACTTT
.	few	TRBJ1-5	TRBV6-4	CASSPGPMTPQHF	TGTGCCAGCAGTCCGGGACCTATGACTCCCCAGCATTTT
TRBD1	.	TRBJ1-5	TRBV28	CASSFSRQGGQPQHF	TGTGCCAGCAGTTTTTCCCGACAGGGTGGACAGCCCCAGCATTTT
.	.	TRBJ1-1	TRBV4-3	CASSQDTAQNTEAFF	TGCGCCAGCAGCCAAGATACGGCTCAGAACACTGAAGCTTTCTTT
TRBD1	.	TRBJ2-1	TRBV7-2	CASSLVPGGRNEQFF	TGTGCCAGCAGCTTAGTGCCAGGGGGCAGGAATGAGCAGTTCTTC
.	few	TRBJ1-5	TRBV28	CASSQQVGNQPQHF	TGTGCCAGCAGTCAGCAGGTCGGGAATCAGCCCCAGCATTTT
TRBD2	few	TRBJ2-3	TRBV20-1	CSARGLLAGVTDTQYF	TGCAGTGCTAGAGGTCTACTAGCGGGAGTCACAGATACGCAGTATTTT
TRBD1	few	TRBJ1-6	TRBV28	CASNFGDRGSSPLHF	TGTGCCAGCAATTTTGGGGACAGGGGAAGTTCACCCCTCCACTTT
.	.	TRBJ1-6	TRBV10-2	CASSDSGGTRNSPLHF	TGCGCCAGCAGTGATTCAGGAGGGACAAGAAATTCACCCCTCCACTTT
TRBD2	.	TRBJ2-3	TRBV11-3	CASSYRNSGVGTDTQYF	TGTGCCAGCAGCTACAGAAACAGCGGGGTGGGCACAGATACGCAGTATTTT
TRBD2	.	TRBJ2-1	TRBV19	CASTIIAGVRNEQFF	TGTGCCAGTACGATAATAGCGGGAGTTCGCAATGAGCAGTTCTTC
.	.	TRBJ2-7	TRBV12-3/TRBV12-4	CASSIQGLLEQYF	TGTGCCAGCAGTATTCAGGGCCTACTCGAGCAGTACTTC
.	few	TRBJ1-1	TRBV20-1	CSVRQDTEAFF	TGCAGTGTCCGCCAGGACACTGAAGCTTTCTTT
.	few	TRBJ1-3	TRBV15	CATSRDWGSGNTIYF	TGTGCCACCAGCCGGGACTGGGGCTCTGGAAACACCATATATTTT
.	.	TRBJ2-1	TRBV27	CASSFGWRNNEQFF	TGTGCCAGCAGTTTCGGGTGGAGAAACAATGAGCAGTTCTTC
TRBD2	.	TRBJ2-5	TRBV5-4	CASSLLAGTQYF	TGTGCCAGCAGCTTGTTAGCGGGGACCCAGTACTTC
.	once	TRBJ1-5	TRBV19	CASRANNQPQHF	TGTGCCAGTAGAGCTAACAATCAGCCCCAGCATTTT
TRBD2	once	TRBJ2-1	TRBV5-5	CASSYFSGTSLVLDEQFF	TGTGCCAGCAGCTACTTCTCCGGGACTAGCCTCGTATTGGATGAGCAGTTCTTC
TRBD1	few	TRBJ2-5	TRBV7-9	CASSHRQGVETQYF	TGTGCCAGCAGCCATCGACAGGGGGTAGAGACCCAGTACTTC
TRBD1	few	TRBJ1-2	TRBV19	CASRTTGGGVYGYTF	TGTGCCAGTAGGACAACAGGGGGCGGCGTCTATGGCTACACCTTC
.	few	TRBJ1-1	TRBV4-2	CASSQGRVRLSVNTEAFF	TGTGCCAGCAGCCAAGGTAGGGTCCGGTTATCGGTGAACACTGAAGCTTTCTTT
.	.	TRBJ1-2	TRBV6-2/TRBV6-3	CASSSGPVYYGYTF	TGTGCCAGCAGTTCCGGACCCGTTTATTATGGCTACACCTTC